These T cell receptor beta chains were read from a single sample in a study of blood T cell repertoires in COVID-19. Assay used: immunoSEQ multiplex PCR; TCRdb lists only in-frame clones, some missing. Among about 670,000 clones listed, approximately 90% were seen once. Sequencing used peripheral blood. The receptors here all came from a woman aged 18-29 years with acute or convalescent COVID-19. The CDR3 runs from the conserved cysteine through the conserved F or W. Each record gives: clone size, V gene, J gene, D gene, CDR3 protein, CDR3 DNA. A D gene is named only where the DNA matches it firmly. Size values are once, few and many counts, or a class for expanded clones, and some rows have none.

NA	TRBV5-1	TRBJ1-1	NA	CASSLGRLGPTGTEAFF	TGCGCCAGCAGCTTGGGGCGCTTGGGCCCTACGGGGACTGAAGCTTTCTTT
NA	TRBV19	TRBJ1-1	NA	CASSMGGGVTEAFF	TGTGCCAGTAGTATGGGAGGAGGGGTAACTGAAGCTTTCTTT
NA	TRBV27	TRBJ1-2	NA	CASRTGLLGYTF	TGTGCCAGCAGAACAGGGTTATTAGGCTACACCTTC
NA	TRBV6-5	TRBJ1-1	NA	CASSRTGTEAFF	TGTGCCAGCAGTCGTACGGGTACTGAAGCTTTCTTT
NA	TRBV6-2/TRBV6-3	TRBJ1-1	NA	CASSYPLADTEAFF	TGTGCCAGCAGTTACCCCCTGGCGGACACTGAAGCTTTCTTT
NA	TRBV5-1	TRBJ2-7	TRBD1	CASSFKDRGYEQYF	TGCGCCAGCAGCTTCAAGGACAGGGGGTACGAGCAGTACTTC
NA	TRBV4-1	TRBJ1-3	NA	CASSQDQRQHSGNTIYF	TGCGCCAGCAGCCAAGATCAGCGACAGCACTCTGGAAACACCATATATTTT
NA	TRBV19	TRBJ2-7	TRBD1	CASSPPDRASVEQYF	TGTGCCAGTAGTCCCCCGGACAGGGCTAGTGTCGAGCAGTACTTC
NA	TRBV11-3	TRBJ2-7	NA	CASSLGQGITYF	TGTGCCAGCAGCTTAGGGCAGGGGATTACGTACTTC
NA	TRBV12-3/TRBV12-4	TRBJ1-2	NA	CASSHPGNYGYTF	TGTGCCAGCAGCCATCCGGGGAATTATGGCTACACCTTC
few	TRBV28	TRBJ1-5	NA	CASSFSGGDQPQHF	TGTGCCAGCAGTTTTTCGGGGGGAGACCAGCCCCAGCATTTT
NA	TRBV5-6	TRBJ2-7	TRBD1	CASSPGTGQYF	TGTGCCAGCAGCCCCGGGACAGGGCAGTACTTC
NA	TRBV3-1/TRBV3-2	TRBJ1-3	NA	CASSQQGSGNTIYF	TGTGCCAGCAGCCAACAGGGGTCTGGAAACACCATATATTTT
NA	TRBV20-1	TRBJ1-2	NA	CSAQGNYGYTF	TGCAGTGCTCAGGGGAACTATGGCTACACCTTC
once	TRBV28	TRBJ1-2	TRBD1	CASSQGQGYGYTF	TGTGCCAGCAGTCAAGGACAGGGCTATGGCTACACCTTC
NA	TRBV24-1	TRBJ2-1	NA	CATSQSPRPEQFF	TGTGCCACCAGTCAGAGCCCCAGGCCTGAGCAGTTCTTC
NA	TRBV7-9	TRBJ1-6	TRBD1	CASRPGVTGTPNSPLHF	TGTGCCAGCAGGCCTGGAGTGACAGGGACCCCTAATTCACCCCTCCACTTT
NA	TRBV6-5	TRBJ2-3	TRBD1	CASSSQPGQGADTQYF	TGTGCCAGCAGTTCTCAGCCGGGACAGGGGGCGGATACGCAGTATTTT
NA	TRBV23-1	TRBJ2-5	NA	CASSQPTRHETQETQYF	TGCGCCAGCAGTCAACCCACCCGACACGAAACCCAGGAGACCCAGTACTTC
NA	TRBV9	TRBJ2-2	NA	CASGVVTGELFF	TGTGCCAGTGGAGTCGTCACCGGGGAGCTGTTTTTT
NA	TRBV7-8	TRBJ1-5	TRBD1	CASSPDRGQDQPQHF	TGTGCCAGCAGCCCAGACAGGGGACAGGATCAGCCCCAGCATTTT
NA	TRBV19	TRBJ1-2	TRBD1	CASSTLDRVGGYTF	TGTGCCAGTAGTACCCTGGACAGGGTGGGGGGCTACACCTTC
NA	TRBV30	TRBJ1-2	TRBD1	CAWVDRVTDGYTF	TGTGCCTGGGTGGACAGGGTGACGGACGGCTACACCTTC
NA	TRBV18	TRBJ1-1	NA	CASSTTDSWNTEAFF	TGTGCCAGCTCAACCACGGACAGTTGGAACACTGAAGCTTTCTTT
NA	TRBV6-4	TRBJ2-1	TRBD2	CASSDETSGYNEQFF	TGTGCCAGCAGTGATGAGACTAGCGGTTACAATGAGCAGTTCTTC
NA	TRBV10-3	TRBJ1-2	NA	CAISESNRVDGYTF	TGTGCCATCAGTGAGTCGAACAGGGTGGACGGCTACACCTTC
NA	TRBV7-9	TRBJ1-1	TRBD1	CASSYKQGLTEAFF	TGTGCCAGCAGCTACAAACAGGGGCTCACTGAAGCTTTCTTT
NA	TRBV18	TRBJ1-5	NA	CASSPWGRAGNQPQHF	TGTGCCAGCTCACCATGGGGCAGGGCTGGTAATCAGCCCCAGCATTTT
once	TRBV5-1	TRBJ2-5	NA	CASRGSGLRIGETQYF	TGCGCCAGCAGAGGGTCAGGACTCAGGATCGGAGAGACCCAGTACTTC
NA	TRBV7-8	TRBJ2-5	NA	CASSLRRPGMAQYF	TGTGCCAGCAGCTTAAGGCGTCCAGGTATGGCCCAGTACTTC